This T cell receptor beta chain was identified in a study of blood T cells in healthy people across ages. Germline values: CDR1 MNHNY, CDR2 SVGAGI (reference sequence). The CDR3 consists of 14 residues. General study points: It was the long-lived donors that had more naive CD4+ cells and higher diversity than aged donors.

Primed by a sample-barcoded 5' primer and a J-beta primer mix, a second PCR proceeded for roughly 6 to 12 cycles. Each CDR3 protein gets one entry after TCRdb re-called the 5' RACE reads with MiXCR. The sample carries 900,000 to 950,000 distinct CDR3 sequences, about 27% recorded once. In regard to this clonotype: Antigen: not known. An end of the junction does not agree with germline; a read error may underlie this.

These data were also reused for a study on T cells of mothers and their children. As that study records: A few healthy Caucasian mothers and their six children were the donors.

This clonotype was obtained from a woman in her 40s in good health. Material: blood. The chain uses TRBV6-6 and TRBJ1-1, with D unresolved. The chain's CDR3 is CASRPEFMNTETFF. CDR3 coding DNA: TGTGCCAGCAGGCCGGAATTCATGAACACTGAAACTTTCTTT.